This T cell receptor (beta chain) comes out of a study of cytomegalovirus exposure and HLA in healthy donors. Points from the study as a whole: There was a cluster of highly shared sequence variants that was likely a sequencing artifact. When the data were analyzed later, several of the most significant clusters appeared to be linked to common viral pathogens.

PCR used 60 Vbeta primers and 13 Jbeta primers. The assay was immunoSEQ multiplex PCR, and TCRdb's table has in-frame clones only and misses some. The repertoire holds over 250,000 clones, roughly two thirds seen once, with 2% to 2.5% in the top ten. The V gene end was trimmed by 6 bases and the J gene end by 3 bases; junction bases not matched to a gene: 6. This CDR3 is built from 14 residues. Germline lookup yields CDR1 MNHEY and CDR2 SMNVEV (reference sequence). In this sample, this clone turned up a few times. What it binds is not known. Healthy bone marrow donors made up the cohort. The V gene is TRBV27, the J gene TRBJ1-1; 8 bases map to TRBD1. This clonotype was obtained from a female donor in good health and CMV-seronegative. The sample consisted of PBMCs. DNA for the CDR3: TGTGCCAGCAGCTTCGGACAGGGCGACACTGAAGCTTTCTTT. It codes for CASSFGQGDTEAFF.